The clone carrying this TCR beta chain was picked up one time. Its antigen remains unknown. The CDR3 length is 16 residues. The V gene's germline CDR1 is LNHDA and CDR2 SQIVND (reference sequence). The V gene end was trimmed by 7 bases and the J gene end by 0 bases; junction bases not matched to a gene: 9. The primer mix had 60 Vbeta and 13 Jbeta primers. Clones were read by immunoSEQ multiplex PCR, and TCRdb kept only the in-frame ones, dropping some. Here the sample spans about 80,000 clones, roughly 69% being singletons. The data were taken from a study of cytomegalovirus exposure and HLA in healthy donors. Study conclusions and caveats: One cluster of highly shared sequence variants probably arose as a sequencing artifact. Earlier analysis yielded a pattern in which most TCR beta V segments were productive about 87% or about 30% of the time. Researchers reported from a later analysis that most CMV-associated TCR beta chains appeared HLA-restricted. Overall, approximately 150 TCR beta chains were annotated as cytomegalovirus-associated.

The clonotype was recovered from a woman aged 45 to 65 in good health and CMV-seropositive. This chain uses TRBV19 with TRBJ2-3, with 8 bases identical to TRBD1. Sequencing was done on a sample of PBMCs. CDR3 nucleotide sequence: TGTGCCAGTACTGGAGAAGGGGACAGGAGCACAGATACGCAGTATTTT. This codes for CASTGEGDRSTDTQYF.